The clone carrying this TCR beta chain was seen a few times. No antigen is known for it. The CDR3 is made up of 12 amino acids. Trimming pared 5 bases from V and 6 bases from J, leaving 8 bases between. CDR1 is MNHEY and CDR2 is SMNVEV in the germline V gene (reference sequence). The data were obtained in a study of blood T cells in healthy people across ages. Regarding the study as a whole: Older individuals had lower TCR beta diversity per million T cells (the decline was roughly linear).

The use of a sample-barcoded 5' primer and a J-beta primer mix characterized a second PCR of roughly 6 to 12 cycles. TCRdb used MiXCR to reprocess the 5' RACE reads, holding one entry per CDR3 protein. The sample lists 800,000 or so distinct CDR3 sequences, 25% seen once, with more than 3% in the top ten. These same data were also listed under a study on T cells of mothers and their children. That report adds: The study obtained over 9.5 million TCR beta CDR3 reads per mother and about 3 million per child.

The TCR comes from a boy between 10 and 17 years old in good health. The rearrangement uses TRBV27 and TRBJ2-1; D remains unclear. The sequencing sample was made of blood. As DNA, the CDR3 is TGTGCCAGCAGTCGGCAGAGCAATGAGCAGTTCTTC. Protein sequence: CASSRQSNEQFF.